This TCR beta chain was observed in a study of blood T cells in healthy people across ages. J was trimmed by 1 base and V by 1 base; bases with no gene match: 4. Per germline, CDR1 SGHRS and CDR2 YFSETQ. This CDR3 region has 16 residues. A J-beta primer mix and a sample-barcoded 5' primer were used in a second PCR of about 7 to 12 cycles. TCRdb fed the 5' RACE reads into MiXCR, producing one record per CDR3 protein. The data show about 730,000 distinct CDR3 sequences, more than 40% seen once. This clonotype has just a few counts. This rearrangement joins TRBV5-1 to TRBJ2-3, with TRBD2 identical over 9 bases. The sequenced material came from blood. This TCR was recovered from a woman aged 60-75 years in good health. In DNA form, the CDR3 reads TGCGCCAGCAGCTTGTTCGCGGGAGGGGGCACAGATACGCAGTATTTT. Its protein product is CASSLFAGGGTDTQYF. The variable domain in full, with the rest retrieved from reference TRBV5-1 and TRBJ2-3, is KAGVTQTPRYLIKTRGQQVTLSCSPISGHRSVSWYQQTPGQGLQFLFEYFSETQRNKGNFPGRFSGRQFSNSRSEMNVSTLELGDSALYLCASSLFAGGGTDTQYFGPGTRLTVL.